What follows are 25 T cell receptor beta chains derived from one specimen sequenced in a study of neoadjuvant anti-PD-1 for oral cavity cancer. The sample's time point: after neoadjuvant nivolumab, at surgical resection. This table comes from immunoSEQ multiplex PCR, and its TCRdb copy is limited to in-frame clones, with some not included. The data contain over 20,000 clones, roughly 29% of them singletons. The input for sequencing was tumor tissue, taken after nivolumab (anti-PD-1) treatment. Source of these receptors: a person between 40 and 85 years old with oral cavity squamous cell carcinoma.

V usage is TRBV27 and J usage is TRBJ1-2; possibly TRBD1 for D (5 bases). The CDR3 length is 15 residues. Germline V gene lookup returns CDR1 MNHEY and CDR2 SMNVEV (reference sequence). V was clipped by 2 bases and J by 0 bases, with 10 bases between them. The CDR3 nucleotides are TGTGCCAGCAGTTTAGGGGACGGAGCTAACTATGGCTACACCTTC. Protein product: CASSLGDGANYGYTF.

The rearrangement joins TRBV5-6 to TRBJ1-2; D is uncertain. With 4 bases removed from V and 8 bases from J, the gap between germline ends came to 15 bases. Germline assignment: CDR1 SGHDT and CDR2 YYEEEE. This CDR3 spans 13 amino acids. Here the CDR3 DNA reads TGTGCCAGCAGCCTCCCAGTGTTAGGGGGCTACACCTTC. Its protein product is CASSLPVLGGYTF.

The V gene is TRBV11-3, the J gene TRBJ2-7; the match to TRBD2 covers 12 bases. V lost 7 bases to trimming and J lost 5 bases; unmatched junction nucleotides: 15. Germline CDR1 SGHNT, CDR2 YENEEA. The CDR3 consists of 17 residues. CDR3 sequence (DNA): TGTGCCAGCATCCCATCACCCGGACTAGCGGGACTCGACGAGCAGTACTTC. Translation: CASIPSPGLAGLDEQYF. Combining the CDR3 with reference TRBV11-3 and TRBJ2-7 gives the whole variable domain EAGVVQSPRYKIIEKKQPVAFWCNPISGHNTLYWYLQNLGQGPELLIRYENEEAVDDSQLPKDRFSAERLKGVDSTLKIQPAELGDSAVYLCASIPSPGLAGLDEQYFGPGTRLTVT.

Ten or more counts support this clone. The chain joins TRBV7-6 to TRBJ2-1; 8 bases are a match to TRBD2. Trimming at V came to 11 bases and at J to 8 bases, leaving 14 bases not matched to a gene. Germline V gene sequence: CDR1 SGHVS, CDR2 FNYEAQ. This CDR3 has 14 residues. The CDR3 DNA follows: TGTGCCTGTCCCGGGGGGGGCGTCCGGCATGAGCAGTTCTTC. It yields the protein CACPGGGVRHEQFF. Supplemented by reference TRBV7-6 and TRBJ2-1, the full variable domain reads GAGVSQSPRYKVTKRGQDVALRCDPISGHVSLYWYRQALGQGPEFLTYFNYEAQQDKSGLPNDRFSAERPEGSISTLTIQRTEQRDSAMYRCACPGGGVRHEQFFGPGTRLTVL.

There are many counts of this clone. The chain couples TRBV4-1 to TRBJ1-1, with D perhaps matching TRBD1 (5 bases). Trimming took off 0 bases at V and 0 bases at J, with 14 bases between the two ends. The CDR3 spans 17 residues. The germline V gene has CDR1 MGHRA and CDR2 YSYEKL. The CDR3, as DNA: TGCGCCAGCAGCCAAGATTTGGGGAGGGGAGTGAACACTGAAGCTTTCTTT. Translation gives CASSQDLGRGVNTEAFF.

CDR3 protein: CASSPGQSSGNTIYF. The CDR3 nucleotides read TGCGCCAGCAGCCCAGGACAGTCCTCTGGAAACACCATATATTTT. The gene calls are TRBV5-1 and TRBJ1-3; the D gene is possibly TRBD1 (6 bases). Germline V gene data show CDR1 as SGHRS and CDR2 as YFSETQ. V was clipped by 4 bases and J by 0 bases, with 11 bases between them. This CDR3 spans 15 amino acids.

The J gene is TRBJ2-2, the V gene TRBV27; unclear D gene. Germline V gene lookup returns CDR1 MNHEY and CDR2 SMNVEV (reference sequence). CDR3 length: 14 amino acids. The V end lost 2 bases, the J end lost 4 bases, and 8 bases lay between the germline ends. The CDR3 nucleotides read TGTGCCAGCAGTTTAATGGAACGCACCGGGGAGCTGTTTTTT. Translating it yields CASSLMERTGELFF.

The rearrangement links TRBV9 to TRBJ2-2; 8 nucleotides align to TRBD1. This CDR3 comprises 16 residues. V was pared by 2 bases and J by 3 bases, with 6 bases of the junction left unmatched. CDR1 and CDR2 (germline): SGDLS, YYNGEE. CDR3 amino acids: CASSVVRGLDTGELFF. CDR3 DNA sequence: TGTGCCAGCAGCGTTGTCAGGGGGCTAGACACCGGGGAGCTGTTTTTT.

This clone has more than one count but fewer than ten. The rearrangement links TRBV10-3 to TRBJ1-1, with TRBD1 as a possible D gene (5 bases). The ends were cut back, 7 bases at V and 0 bases at J, with 9 bases in the middle. Germline loops: CDR1 ENHRY, CDR2 SYGVKD. This CDR3 contains 13 residues. The CDR3 coding sequence is TGTGCCATCACGGGACGGTTGAACACTGAAGCTTTCTTT. It specifies CAITGRLNTEAFF.

In this sample, this clone turned up a few times. V gene TRBV9 combines with J gene TRBJ1-1; TRBD1 is a possible D gene (5 bases). Per germline, CDR1 SGDLS and CDR2 YYNGEE. V was shortened by 0 bases and J by 4 bases, with 10 bases between the two germline ends. CDR3 length: 14 amino acids. CDR3 DNA: TGTGCCAGCAGCGTAGGAGTGGGGGGCACTGAAGCTTTCTTT. This encodes CASSVGVGGTEAFF.

The chain links TRBV5-5 to TRBJ2-5, with D perhaps matching TRBD2 (6 bases). V shed 3 bases and J shed 3 bases, with 18 bases lying between them. Germline CDR1 SGHKS, CDR2 YYEKEE (reference sequence). The CDR3 sequence is 16 residues long. The CDR3 is CASSSQWGLTKETQYF. In nucleotides, the CDR3 is TGTGCCAGCAGCTCCCAGTGGGGACTGACCAAAGAGACCCAGTACTTC. Full variable domain (rest looked up from reference TRBV5-5 and TRBJ2-5): DAGVTQSPTHLIKTRGQQVTLRCSPISGHKSVSWYQQVLGQGPQFIFQYYEKEERGRGNFPDRFSARQFPNYSSELNVNALLLGDSALYLCASSSQWGLTKETQYFGPGTRLLVL.

A few counts support this clone. This chain connects TRBV5-1 to TRBJ2-5; 10 bases are shared with TRBD2. There are 15 residues in the CDR3. Per the germline V gene, CDR1 is SGHRS and CDR2 is YFSETQ. Germline trimming cut 5 bases from V and 0 bases from J; bases unmatched to any gene: 4. CDR3 DNA: TGCGCCAGCAGTCGCGGGACTAGCGACCAAGAGACCCAGTACTTC. Protein sequence: CASSRGTSDQETQYF.

The CDR3 DNA reads as TGTGCCAGCGGCGGGAGTCCCTACGAGCAGTACTTC. It encodes CASGGSPYEQYF. The chain recombines TRBV7-9 with TRBJ2-7; 7 positions match TRBD2. The CDR3 consists of 12 residues. J gave up 2 bases and V 8 bases, and 3 bases lay outside the gene matches. Germline V CDR1 and CDR2: SEHNR, FQNEAQ (reference sequence).

CDR3 sequence (DNA): TGTGCCAGCAGCTTGGCGGGCGCGGGGGGGCCGTATGAGCAGTTCTTC. Translation: CASSLAGAGGPYEQFF. The chain uses TRBV5-4 and TRBJ2-1; 9 bases fit TRBD2. CDR1 is SGHNT and CDR2 is YYREEE in the germline V gene (reference sequence). The CDR3 length is 16 residues. V lost 0 bases, J lost 8 bases, and 9 bases stayed unmatched.

By frequency in the sample, this clone is medium-sized. The chain has TRBV7-9 and TRBJ1-1; 7 bases match TRBD1. There are 13 residues in the CDR3. CDR1 and CDR2 from the germline V gene are SEHNR and FQNEAQ (reference sequence). The V and J ends lost 10 bases and 5 bases, in that order; junction bases with no gene match: 10. The CDR3 region is CATERAGGTEAFF. The CDR3 DNA reads TGTGCCACCGAGAGGGCAGGGGGTACTGAAGCTTTCTTT.

V usage is TRBV11-2 and J usage is TRBJ2-7; possibly TRBD1 for D (5 bases). Per germline, CDR1 SGHAT and CDR2 FQNNGV. V gave up 1 base and J gave up 4 bases, with 17 bases separating them. CDR3 length: 16 amino acids. The CDR3: CASSLGATDLPYEQYF. The CDR3 bases are TGTGCCAGCAGCTTAGGGGCGACAGATCTTCCTTACGAGCAGTACTTC.

This clone was seen more than once but under ten times. V and J are TRBV10-3 and TRBJ1-1; D is possibly TRBD1 (6 bases). This CDR3 contains 13 residues. V was shortened by 11 bases and J by 0 bases, with 13 bases between the two germline ends. Germline V lookup: CDR1 ENHRY, CDR2 SYGVKD. CDR3 nucleotide sequence: TGTGCCTCCAGACAGGTCATGAACACTGAAGCTTTCTTT. The encoded protein is CASRQVMNTEAFF.

The rearrangement joins TRBV9 to TRBJ2-3; unclear D gene. The CDR3 has 16 amino acids. Deletions cut 0 bases from V and 2 bases from J, with 13 bases between. Germline V gene lookup returns CDR1 SGDLS and CDR2 YYNGEE. CDR3 region: CASSVGPHHFTDTQYF. DNA for the CDR3: TGTGCCAGCAGCGTAGGTCCTCACCACTTCACAGATACGCAGTATTTT.

There are a few counts of this clone. V gene TRBV7-2 combines with J gene TRBJ2-7; D is tentatively TRBD1 or TRBD2 (5 bases each). This CDR3 comprises 14 residues. The V end lost 1 base, the J end lost 6 bases, and 13 bases lay between the germline ends. Germline CDR1 reads SGHTA; CDR2 reads FQGNSA. Here the CDR3 reads CASSLGSWGSEQYF. CDR3 nucleotides: TGTGCCAGCAGCTTAGGCTCGTGGGGGTCCGAGCAGTACTTC.

This clone was seen a few times. V and J are TRBV4-1 and TRBJ1-2, with 8 bases aligning to TRBD1. Germline CDR1 is MGHRA and CDR2 is YSYEKL. J gave up 2 bases and V 1 base, and 9 bases lay outside the gene matches. CDR3 length: 17 amino acids. In DNA, the CDR3 is TGCGCCAGCAGCCAAGCTCGGACAGGGCTTATCAACTATGGCTACACCTTC. It codes for CASSQARTGLINYGYTF.

The V and J genes are TRBV7-8 and TRBJ1-6; D not certain. Trimming shortened V by 5 bases and J by 0 bases, and 17 bases separated the two germline ends. This CDR3 contains 18 residues. CDR1 and CDR2 (germline): SGHVS, FQNEAQ. The CDR3: CASSPTPNIGSYNSPLHF. The CDR3 DNA is TGTGCCAGCAGCCCAACCCCGAACATAGGCTCCTATAATTCACCCCTCCACTTT. The complete variable domain, with remaining parts taken from reference TRBV7-8 and TRBJ1-6, reads GAGVSQSPRYKVAKRGQDVALRCDPISGHVSLFWYQQALGQGPEFLTYFQNEAQLDKSGLPSDRFFAERPEGSVSTLKIQRTQQEDSAVYLCASSPTPNIGSYNSPLHFGNGTRLTVT.

This clone was observed a handful of times. This chain connects TRBV7-2 to TRBJ2-1; D tentatively fits TRBD1 or TRBD2 (6 bases each). The V gene lost 5 bases and the J gene lost 1 base, with 9 bases spanning the gap. The CDR3 is 14 amino acids. The germline CDR1 and CDR2 sequences are SGHTA and FQGNSA. The CDR3 protein is CASSGGGSYNEQFF. CDR3 nucleotides: TGTGCCAGCAGCGGAGGGGGTTCCTACAATGAGCAGTTCTTC.

This clone showed up just a few times. The chain joins TRBV7-9 to TRBJ2-4; possible D gene TRBD2, 6 bases. With 5 bases removed from V and 7 bases from J, the gap between germline ends came to 12 bases. Germline CDR1 SEHNR, CDR2 FQNEAQ (reference sequence). This CDR3 is 13 amino acids long. The CDR3 region is CASSPPTRNIQYF. The CDR3 bases are TGTGCCAGCAGCCCTCCGACTAGGAACATTCAGTACTTC.

This clone turned up a few times. The rearrangement uses TRBV18 and TRBJ1-2; D call uncertain. The germline V and J ends were trimmed by 6 bases and 10 bases, with 18 bases remaining between them. CDR1 and CDR2 (germline): KGHSH, LQKENI. The CDR3 consists of 13 residues. The CDR3 bases are TGTGCCAGCTCCCTAGATGAGGGCGCATCCTACACCTTC. It specifies CASSLDEGASYTF.

The V and J genes are TRBV30 and TRBJ1-2; unclear D gene. The CDR3 has 12 residues. V lost 5 bases and J lost 4, with 11 bases in between. Per the germline V gene, CDR1 is GTSNPN and CDR2 is SVGIG (reference sequence). The CDR3 sequence: CAWDFRGYGYTF. The CDR3 bases are TGTGCCTGGGATTTCCGGGGCTATGGCTACACCTTC.